Listed below are T cell receptor beta chains from one sample, sequenced in a study of T cells after yellow fever vaccination. TCRdb reanalysed the 5' RACE reads using MiXCR and keeps one entry per CDR3 protein. The table has approximately 130,000 distinct CDR3 sequences, 12% to 15% seen once; the top ten hold around 46%. Sequencing used CD8+ T cells sorted from PBMCs, obtained 5 days after the yellow fever booster vaccination. These receptors all stem from a man younger than 35 who received the YFV17D yellow fever vaccine. CDR3s include the opening cysteine and the closing phenylalanine or tryptophan. The D gene is left open where the match is weak. Expanded clones get a size class; other rows say once, few or many, or leave the size out.

j_gene,v_gene,abundance,len,d_gene,CDR3nt,CDR3aa
TRBJ2-7,TRBV4-1,few,17,TRBD2,TGCGCCAGCAGCCTCACCCCCGGGGGACTATACTCCTACGAGCAGTACTTC,CASSLTPGGLYSYEQYF
TRBJ1-2,TRBV12-3/TRBV12-4,few,12,-,TGTGCCAGCAGTTTGGCAGGGAATGGCTACACCTTC,CASSLAGNGYTF
TRBJ2-4,TRBV3-1,few,13,TRBD2,TGTGCCAGCAGCTTCGGGGAGGGAAACATTCAGTACTTC,CASSFGEGNIQYF
TRBJ1-1,TRBV10-3,few,12,-,TGTGCCATCATGGCCACCGGCACTGAAGCTTTCTTT,CAIMATGTEAFF
TRBJ1-1,TRBV9,-,15,-,TGTGCCAGCAGCGTAGGGGCAGGGAGGGCGGCTGAAGCTTTCTTT,CASSVGAGRAAEAFF
TRBJ2-1,TRBV4-1,few,15,-,TGCGCCAGCAGCCATAGCTACCTTGGGGCCAATGAGCAGTTCTTC,CASSHSYLGANEQFF
TRBJ2-5,TRBV7-6,-,15,-,TGTGCCAGCAGCTCGAGTGGCATTTTTCAGGAGACCCAGTACTTC,CASSSSGIFQETQYF
TRBJ2-2,TRBV7-9,few,19,TRBD2,TGTGCCAGCAGCTTACCCCGTTCAACTAGCGGACCGAACACCGGGGAGCTGTTTTTT,CASSLPRSTSGPNTGELFF
TRBJ2-2,TRBV10-2,-,11,-,TGCGCCAGCAGTGAAGGGGGGGAGCTGTTTTTT,CASSEGGELFF
TRBJ2-5,TRBV6-4,few,15,TRBD1,TGTGCCAGCAGCTCCGGGACAGGTAGCCAAGAGACCCAGTACTTC,CASSSGTGSQETQYF
TRBJ2-1,TRBV9,few,15,-,TGTGCCAGCAGCGTGCAAGGACTCTCCTACAATGAGCAGTTCTTC,CASSVQGLSYNEQFF
TRBJ2-3,TRBV5-1,-,16,TRBD2,TGCGCCAGCAGCTTTGGGAGCGGGGGGTGGACAGATACGCAGTATTTT,CASSFGSGGWTDTQYF
TRBJ1-5,TRBV18,-,13,-,TGTGCCAGCTCGTCCGACGGGGTTCAGCCCCAGCATTTT,CASSSDGVQPQHF
TRBJ2-7,TRBV4-3,-,13,-,TGCGCCAGCAGCCAAGATCTGGGCGCGGAGCAGTACTTC,CASSQDLGAEQYF
TRBJ2-7,TRBV27,-,13,-,TGTGCCAGCAGTTTGACACCGCGCACAGAGCAGTACTTC,CASSLTPRTEQYF
TRBJ2-1,TRBV5-1,-,14,-,TGCGCCAGCAGCCCCTCCAGGCTCCGGAATGAGCAGTTCTTC,CASSPSRLRNEQFF
TRBJ2-3,TRBV7-9,few,15,TRBD1,TGTGCCAGCAGCTTAGTCGAGGGGGCCACAGATACGCAGTATTTT,CASSLVEGATDTQYF
TRBJ2-1,TRBV3-1,few,17,-,TGTGCCAGCAGCCAAGATTGGCTAGCGCGCTCCTACAATGAGCAGTTCTTC,CASSQDWLARSYNEQFF
TRBJ2-2,TRBV4-2,few,16,-,TGTGCCAGCAGCCAAGATCGGGCTAGCGTAACCGGGGAGCTGTTTTTT,CASSQDRASVTGELFF
TRBJ2-2,TRBV27,few,11,-,TGTGCCAGCCGGTGGGGCGGGGAGCTGTTTTTT,CASRWGGELFF